This TCR beta chain emerged from a study of blood T cell repertoires in COVID-19. Study at large: From T cells, B-cell-depleted T cells, or PBMCs came the material, which was cDNA or gDNA.

The CDR3 length is 16 residues. V shed 6 bases, J shed 1 base, and the junction held 7 bases outside the gene matches. In germline, CDR1 is SGHTA, CDR2 FQGNSA. Assay used: immunoSEQ multiplex PCR; TCRdb lists only in-frame clones, some missing. Here the sample spans under 250,000 clones, about 82% being singletons. Specimen: peripheral blood. The sequence was collected from a woman in her 70s with COVID-19, enrolled during active disease. This chain joins TRBV7-2 and TRBJ1-3, with 9 bases matching TRBD1. The CDR3: CASRLNRGPSGNTIYF. The CDR3 coding sequence is TGTGCCAGCAGACTCAACAGGGGGCCATCTGGAAACACCATATATTTT.